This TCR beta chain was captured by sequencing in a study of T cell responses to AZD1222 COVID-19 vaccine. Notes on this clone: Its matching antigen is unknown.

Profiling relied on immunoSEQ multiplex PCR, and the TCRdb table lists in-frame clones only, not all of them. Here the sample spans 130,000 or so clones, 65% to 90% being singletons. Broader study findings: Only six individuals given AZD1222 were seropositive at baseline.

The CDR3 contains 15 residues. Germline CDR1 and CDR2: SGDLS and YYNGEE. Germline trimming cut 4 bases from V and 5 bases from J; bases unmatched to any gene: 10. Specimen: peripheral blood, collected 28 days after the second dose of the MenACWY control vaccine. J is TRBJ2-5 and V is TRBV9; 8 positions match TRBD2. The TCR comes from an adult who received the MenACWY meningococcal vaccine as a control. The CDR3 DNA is TGTGCCAGCAGCCTATCCGGGGGGGCCCGGGAGACCCAGTACTTC. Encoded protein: CASSLSGGARETQYF.